This TCR beta chain was captured in a study of human thymus T cells. Thymic samples were excised during corrective heart operations. The protocol was immunoSEQ multiplex PCR, while the TCRdb copy is restricted to in-frame clones and leaves out a portion. The repertoire includes tens of thousands of clones, 85% to 95% of them detected once, and approximately 0.031% sits in the top ten. Trimming took 3 bases from V and 4 from J, leaving 15 bases between them. Germline CDR1 is MNHEY and CDR2 is SMNVEV (reference sequence). The CDR3 is made up of 15 amino acids. Sequencing was carried out using thymus tissue. The clonotype originates from a girl in the first two years of life with a congenital heart defect but otherwise immunologically healthy. The V and J genes are TRBV27 and TRBJ1-1; possible D gene TRBD1, 5 bases. The CDR3 nucleotides are TGTGCCAGCAGTTTTCTCCGACAGTCCTTCACTGAAGCTTTCTTT. Amino acid sequence: CASSFLRQSFTEAFF.